The 23 T cell receptor beta chains below come from one sample, sequenced in a study of a mutant IDH1 vaccine in newly diagnosed glioma. The repertoire was sequenced with immunoSEQ multiplex PCR; TCRdb's copy has only in-frame clones and lacks some. The sample lists fewer than 95,000 clones; about 81% were seen once. As to time point: week 47, end of study. Each dose of the vaccine consisted of 300 ug of mutant IDH1 20-mer peptide, with topical imiquimod. For these receptors, no antigen is known. Source: PBMCs, taken from a glioma patient whose treatment included an IDH1 peptide vaccine. The receptors originated from a man aged 35 to 55 with glioma.

The rearrangement uses TRBV10-3 and TRBJ2-5; 12 nucleotides agree with TRBD2. Unmatched junction bases numbered 3, after V lost 6 bases and J lost 1 base. Germline CDR1 reads ENHRY; CDR2 reads SYGVKD. The CDR3 covers 15 residues. CDR3 in DNA: TGTGCCATCAGGACTAGCGGGGGTGTCCAAGAGACCCAGTACTTC. Translation gives CAIRTSGGVQETQYF.

This rearrangement joins TRBV15 to TRBJ2-1, with D uncertain. The germline gives CDR1 LNHNV, CDR2 YYDKDF (reference sequence). CDR3 size: 15 residues. V dropped 1 base and J dropped 7 bases, with 14 bases sitting between them. The CDR3 spells CATSRARMQRNEQFF. The CDR3 DNA sequence: TGTGCCACCAGCAGAGCTCGGATGCAGAGGAATGAGCAGTTCTTC.

The V gene is TRBV5-1, the J gene TRBJ1-3, with D perhaps matching TRBD1 (5 bases). Germline V gives CDR1 SGHRS, CDR2 YFSETQ. Trimming stripped 3 bases from V and 0 bases from J, with 10 bases between. This CDR3 spans 15 amino acids. The CDR3 region is CASSSGHHSGNTIYF. CDR3 nucleotide sequence: TGCGCCAGCAGCTCTGGACATCACTCTGGAAACACCATATATTTT.

J is TRBJ2-6 and V is TRBV19, with D uncertain. The CDR3 spans 15 residues. CDR1 LNHDA and CDR2 SQIVND come from the germline V gene (reference sequence). Trimming left V 4 bases short and J 0 bases short, with 7 bases between. CDR3 sequence: CASSKGFSGANVLTF. The CDR3 nucleotides are TGTGCCAGTAGTAAAGGCTTCTCTGGGGCCAACGTCCTGACTTTC. Variable domain in full (rest from reference TRBV19 and TRBJ2-6): DGGITQSPKYLFRKEGQNVTLSCEQNLNHDAMYWYRQDPGQGLRLIYYSQIVNDFQKGDIAEGYSVSREKKESFPLTVTSAQKNPTAFYLCASSKGFSGANVLTFGAGSRLTVL.

The chain is built from TRBV7-2 and TRBJ2-3; 7 positions agree with TRBD2. Germline CDR1 and CDR2: SGHTA and FQGNSA. The J segment lost 1 base and the V segment lost 5 bases, leaving 6 bases of the junction unmatched. CDR3 length: 15 residues. CDR3 residues: CASSNPTSGTDTQYF. In nucleotides, the CDR3 is TGTGCCAGCAGCAACCCAACTAGCGGCACAGATACGCAGTATTTT. Full variable domain (missing parts from reference TRBV7-2 and TRBJ2-3): GAGVSQSPSNKVTEKGKDVELRCDPISGHTALYWYRQSLGQGLEFLIYFQGNSAPDKSGLPSDRFSAERTGGSVSTLTIQRTQQEDSAVYLCASSNPTSGTDTQYFGPGTRLTVL.

The chain uses TRBV14 and TRBJ2-6; 7 bases fit TRBD1. V lost 5 bases, J lost 0 bases, and 10 bases stayed unmatched. This CDR3 is 18 amino acids long. Germline loops: CDR1 SGHDN, CDR2 FVKESK. CDR3 nucleotides: TGTGCCAGCAGCGCTCGGCCGGGACAGTTCTCTGGGGCCAACGTCCTGACTTTC. As protein: CASSARPGQFSGANVLTF.

The rearrangement links TRBV6-5 to TRBJ1-3; D is perhaps TRBD1 (6 bases). Trimming shortened V by 2 bases and J by 1 base, and 9 bases separated the two germline ends. The CDR3 is made up of 15 amino acids. CDR1 is MNHEY and CDR2 is SVGAGI in the germline V gene. CDR3 residues: CASSYQTGSGNTIYF. CDR3 nucleotide sequence: TGTGCCAGCAGTTACCAGACAGGATCTGGAAACACCATATATTTT.

V is TRBV29-1 and J is TRBJ2-7; perhaps TRBD1 as D (6 bases). There are 14 residues in the CDR3. In germline, CDR1 is SQVTM, CDR2 ANQGSEA. Trimming stripped 3 bases from V and 2 bases from J, with 14 bases between. CDR3 in amino acids: CSVEKPGATYEQYF. In DNA form, the CDR3 reads TGCAGCGTTGAGAAGCCAGGGGCCACCTACGAGCAGTACTTC.

This clone was seen more than once but under ten times. This chain uses TRBV7-9 with TRBJ1-1; D is perhaps TRBD1 (6 bases). Trimming removed 4 bases at V and 9 bases at J, with 9 bases between. This CDR3 has 11 residues. Germline CDR1 reads SEHNR; CDR2 reads FQNEAQ (reference sequence). As DNA, the CDR3 is TGTGCCAGCAGCTCCCAGGGGCAAGCTTTCTTT. It codes for CASSSQGQAFF.

This clone was found once. The genes are TRBV5-1 and TRBJ2-3; D is possibly TRBD2 (6 bases). V lost 3 bases, J lost 9 bases, and 17 bases lay in between. Germline CDR1 and CDR2: SGHRS and YFSETQ. The CDR3 is 14 residues long. The CDR3 region is CASSSGLPDWTQYF. The CDR3 DNA sequence: TGCGCCAGCAGCTCAGGACTACCCGATTGGACGCAGTATTTT. Full variable domain (rest looked up from reference TRBV5-1 and TRBJ2-3): KAGVTQTPRYLIKTRGQQVTLSCSPISGHRSVSWYQQTPGQGLQFLFEYFSETQRNKGNFPGRFSGRQFSNSRSEMNVSTLELGDSALYLCASSSGLPDWTQYFGPGTRLTVL.

The chain uses TRBV7-8 and TRBJ1-3; weak D call: TRBD1 (6 bases). CDR1 and CDR2 (germline): SGHVS, FQNEAQ. The CDR3 spans 17 residues. V was pared by 5 bases and J by 0 bases, with 17 bases between. The CDR3 region has the DNA TGTGCCAGCAGCCGGAAAGACGGGGGCTTCTCTGGAAACACCATATATTTT. Protein: CASSRKDGGFSGNTIYF.

The chain carries TRBV15 and TRBJ2-7; 7 nucleotides agree with TRBD2. This CDR3 comprises 16 residues. CDR1 and CDR2 from the germline V gene are LNHNV and YYDKDF (reference sequence). V dropped 0 bases and J dropped 7; count of bases not matched to a gene: 12. In nucleotides, the CDR3 is TGTGCCACCAGCAGAGAAAACTACCGGGACTATCAAGAGCAGTACTTC. Translated: CATSRENYRDYQEQYF.

The chain is built from TRBV5-4 and TRBJ2-7; TRBD1 agrees at 9 bases. Germline loops: CDR1 SGHNT, CDR2 YYREEE (reference sequence). Trimming at V came to 4 bases and at J to 3 bases, leaving 5 bases not matched to a gene. This CDR3 is 14 amino acids long. Here the CDR3 DNA reads TGTGCCAGCAGCAATCCGGGACAGGGCTACGAGCAGTACTTC. Translation: CASSNPGQGYEQYF.

The chain is built from TRBV5-4 and TRBJ1-5; unclear D gene. The CDR3 is made up of 13 amino acids. Germline values: CDR1 SGHNT, CDR2 YYREEE (reference sequence). V was trimmed by 0 bases and J by 1 base, leaving 2 bases between them. The CDR3 sequence is CASSLGSNQPQHF. The CDR3 coding sequence is TGTGCCAGCAGCTTGGGCAGCAATCAGCCCCAGCATTTT.

The rearrangement joins TRBV25-1 to TRBJ2-1, with no clear D. V was trimmed by 7 bases and J by 5 bases, leaving 18 bases between them. The CDR3 has 15 amino acids. CDR1 and CDR2 from the germline V gene are MGHDK and SYGVNS. In nucleotides, the CDR3 is TGTGCCAGCACTGACCCGCAAACCCCACACAATGAGCAGTTCTTC. Translation: CASTDPQTPHNEQFF.

This sequence joins TRBV7-2 and TRBJ1-5; TRBD1 might be the D (5 bases). The CDR3 is 13 amino acids. Germline V lookup: CDR1 SGHTA, CDR2 FQGNSA. The V end was cut by 4 bases, the J end by 7 bases, with 11 bases between. CDR3 bases: TGTGCCAGCAGCTCCGGGGGGGTGCAGCCCCAGCATTTT. This sequence encodes CASSSGGVQPQHF. Variable domain in full (rest from reference TRBV7-2 and TRBJ1-5): GAGVSQSPSNKVTEKGKDVELRCDPISGHTALYWYRQSLGQGLEFLIYFQGNSAPDKSGLPSDRFSAERTGGSVSTLTIQRTQQEDSAVYLCASSSGGVQPQHFGDGTRLSIL.

The V and J genes are TRBV11-1 and TRBJ1-1; D remains unclear. Trimming removed 1 base at V and 3 bases at J, with 6 bases between. The germline V gene has CDR1 SGHAT and CDR2 FQDESV (reference sequence). This CDR3 has 13 amino acids. CDR3 nucleotides: TGTGCCAGCAGCTTAGATGGATACACTGAAGCTTTCTTT. This gives the protein CASSLDGYTEAFF.

This clone came up once. This chain uses TRBV27 with TRBJ1-2; D may be TRBD1 (5 bases). The V gene's germline CDR1 is MNHEY and CDR2 SMNVEV (reference sequence). V was cut by 1 base and J by 4 bases, with 22 bases left in between. The CDR3 has 18 residues. CDR3 nucleotides: TGTGCCAGCAGTTTATTGGGGACGGACTTGCGCCTGGGCTATGGCTACACCTTC. This encodes CASSLLGTDLRLGYGYTF.

The chain joins TRBV29-1 to TRBJ2-7; tentatively, D is TRBD1 (6 bases). CDR1 is SQVTM, CDR2 ANQGSEA, per germline. Trimming removed 6 bases at V and 2 bases at J, with 17 bases between. CDR3 length: 14 amino acids. The CDR3 region is CSVANRVGTYEQYF. Here the CDR3 DNA reads TGCAGCGTGGCCAACAGGGTCGGGACCTACGAGCAGTACTTC.

V is TRBV13 and J is TRBJ1-1, with unresolved D. The CDR3 totals 10 residues. The germline V gene encodes CDR1 PRHDT and CDR2 FYEKMQ (reference sequence). V gave up 8 bases and J gave up 8 bases, with 9 bases separating them. The CDR3 bases are TGTGCCAGCGGATCAACCGAAGCTTTCTTT. Translating gives CASGSTEAFF.

The chain combines TRBV27 with TRBJ2-7; 9 nucleotides match TRBD2. Germline V CDR1 and CDR2: MNHEY, SMNVEV (reference sequence). Losses at the gene ends were 6 bases for V and 5 bases for J; bases not matched to a gene: 14. There are 16 residues in the CDR3. CDR3 DNA: TGTGCCAGCAGCATAAGGCGGGGGGGATTCGTAAACGAGCAGTACTTC. Amino acids: CASSIRRGGFVNEQYF.

The V call is TRBV19, the J call TRBJ1-2; 12 nucleotides match TRBD1. Germline V lookup: CDR1 LNHDA, CDR2 SQIVND (reference sequence). CDR3 length equals 14 residues. The V gene end was trimmed by 5 bases and the J gene end by 7 bases; junction bases not matched to a gene: 5. The CDR3 nucleotides read TGTGCCAGTAGTCTGGGACAGGGGGCGGTTGGCTACACCTTC. Amino acid sequence: CASSLGQGAVGYTF.

The chain carries TRBV9 and TRBJ2-5; D is unresolved. Germline CDR1 reads SGDLS; CDR2 reads YYNGEE. V was cut by 0 bases and J by 5 bases, with 8 bases left in between. The CDR3 covers 13 residues. The CDR3 coding sequence is TGTGCCAGCAGCGTAGAGAACTCGGAGACCCAGTACTTC. This gives the protein CASSVENSETQYF.